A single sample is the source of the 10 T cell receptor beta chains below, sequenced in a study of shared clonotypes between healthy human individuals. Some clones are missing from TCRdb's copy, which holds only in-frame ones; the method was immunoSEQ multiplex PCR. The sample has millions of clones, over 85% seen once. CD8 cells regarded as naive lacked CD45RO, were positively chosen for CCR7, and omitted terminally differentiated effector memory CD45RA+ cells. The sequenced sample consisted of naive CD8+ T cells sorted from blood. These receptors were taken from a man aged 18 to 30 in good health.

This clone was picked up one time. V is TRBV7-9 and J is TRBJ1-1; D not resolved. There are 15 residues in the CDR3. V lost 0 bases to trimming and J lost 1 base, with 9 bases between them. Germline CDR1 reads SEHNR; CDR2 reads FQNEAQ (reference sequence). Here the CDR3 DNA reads TGTGCCAGCAGCTTAGCGCTGGGAGGGAACACTGAAGCTTTCTTT. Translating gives CASSLALGGNTEAFF. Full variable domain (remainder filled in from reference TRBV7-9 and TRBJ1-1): DTGVSQNPRHKITKRGQNVTFRCDPISEHNRLYWYRQTLGQGPEFLTYFQNEAQLEKSRLLSDRFSAERPKGSFSTLEIQRTEQGDSAMYLCASSLALGGNTEAFFGQGTRLTVV.

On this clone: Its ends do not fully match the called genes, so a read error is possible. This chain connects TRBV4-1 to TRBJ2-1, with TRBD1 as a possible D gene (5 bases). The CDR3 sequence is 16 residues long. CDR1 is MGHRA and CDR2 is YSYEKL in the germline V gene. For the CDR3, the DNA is TGCGCCAGCAGCCCCACGCGGCCAGGGAACTACCATGAGCAGTTCTTC. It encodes CASSPTRPGNYHEQFF.

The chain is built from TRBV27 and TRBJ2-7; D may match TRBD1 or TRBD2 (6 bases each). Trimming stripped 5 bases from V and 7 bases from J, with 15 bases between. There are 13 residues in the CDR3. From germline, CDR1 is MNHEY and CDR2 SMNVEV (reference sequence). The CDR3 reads CASSPWGAKEQYF. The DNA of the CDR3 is TGTGCCAGCAGTCCTTGGGGGGCGAAGGAGCAGTACTTC.

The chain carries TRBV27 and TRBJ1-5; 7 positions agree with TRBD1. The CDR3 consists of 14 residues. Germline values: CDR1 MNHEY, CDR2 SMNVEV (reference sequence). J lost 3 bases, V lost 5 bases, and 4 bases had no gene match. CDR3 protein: CASSPQGVNQPQHF. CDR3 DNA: TGTGCCAGCAGTCCCCAGGGGGTCAATCAGCCCCAGCATTTT.

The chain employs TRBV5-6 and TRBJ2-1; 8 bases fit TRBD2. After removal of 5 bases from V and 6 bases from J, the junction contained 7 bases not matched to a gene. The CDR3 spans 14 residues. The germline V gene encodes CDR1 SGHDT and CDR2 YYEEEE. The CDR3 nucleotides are TGTGCCAGCAGTACTAGCGGAAAGACCAATGAGCAGTTCTTC. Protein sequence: CASSTSGKTNEQFF.

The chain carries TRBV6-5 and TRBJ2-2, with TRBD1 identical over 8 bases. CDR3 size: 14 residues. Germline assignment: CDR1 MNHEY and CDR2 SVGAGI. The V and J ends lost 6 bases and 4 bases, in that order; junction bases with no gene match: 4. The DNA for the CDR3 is TGTGCCAGCAGCCAGGGGGCGGTCACCGGGGAGCTGTTTTTT. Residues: CASSQGAVTGELFF.

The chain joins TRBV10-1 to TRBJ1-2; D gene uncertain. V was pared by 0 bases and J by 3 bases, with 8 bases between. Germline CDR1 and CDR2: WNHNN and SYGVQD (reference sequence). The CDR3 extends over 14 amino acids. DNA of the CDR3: TGCGCCAGCAGTGAGTCCGAAGAGGACTATGGCTACACCTTC. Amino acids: CASSESEEDYGYTF.

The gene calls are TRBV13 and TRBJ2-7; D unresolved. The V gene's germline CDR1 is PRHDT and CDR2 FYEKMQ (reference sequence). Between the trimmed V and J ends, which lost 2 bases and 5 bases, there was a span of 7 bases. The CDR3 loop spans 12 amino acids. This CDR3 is CASSLTLDEQYF. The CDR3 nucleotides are TGTGCCAGCAGCTTAACGTTAGACGAGCAGTACTTC.

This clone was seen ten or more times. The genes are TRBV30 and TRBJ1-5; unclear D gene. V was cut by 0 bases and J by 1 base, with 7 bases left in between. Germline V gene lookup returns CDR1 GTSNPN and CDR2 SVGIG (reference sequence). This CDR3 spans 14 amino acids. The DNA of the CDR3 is TGTGCCTGGAGTGTACGGCAGAGCAATCAGCCCCAGCATTTT. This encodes CAWSVRQSNQPQHF.

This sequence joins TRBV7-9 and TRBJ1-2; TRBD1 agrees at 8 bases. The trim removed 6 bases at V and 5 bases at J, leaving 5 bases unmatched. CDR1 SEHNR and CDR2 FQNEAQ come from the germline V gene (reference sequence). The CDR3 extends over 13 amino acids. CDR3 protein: CASRETGEYGYTF. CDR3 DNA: TGTGCCAGCAGAGAGACAGGGGAGTATGGCTACACCTTC.